This TCR beta chain was retrieved from a study of OX40 agonist ivuxolimab in advanced cancers. Overall study: Intravenous ivuxolimab at 0.01 to 10 mg/kg was given to patients every 2 weeks. Study-wide results and caveats: CD4+ and CD8+ blood T cells expanded clonally by week 6 at 0.1 to 3.0 mg/kg.

V shed 7 bases and J shed 3 bases, with 15 bases lying between them. This CDR3 is built from 14 residues. Germline V gene data show CDR1 as LNHNV and CDR2 as YYDKDF (reference sequence). The protocol was immunoSEQ multiplex PCR, while the TCRdb copy is restricted to in-frame clones and leaves out a portion. The sample includes approximately 50,000 clones, roughly 80% of them seen just once. Turning to this clone: Its antigen remains unidentified.

The receptor was isolated from an adult with an advanced solid tumor such as melanoma, head and neck, liver or kidney cancer. The source material was CD4+ or CD8+ T cells sorted from blood, sampled in a trial of the OX40 agonist ivuxolimab. The V gene is TRBV15, the J gene TRBJ1-1, with unresolved D. Here the CDR3 reads CATTPRVEHTEAFF. The CDR3 bases are TGTGCCACCACCCCCCGGGTAGAGCACACTGAAGCTTTCTTT.